Each of the 2 T cell receptor beta chains below was sequenced from the same sample in a study of blood T cell repertoires in COVID-19. Sequenced by immunoSEQ multiplex PCR; TCRdb stores in-frame clones only, minus some. The table lists some 340,000 clones, over 90% of them singletons, with around 3.9% in the top ten. Sequencing was done on a sample of PBMCs or T cells enriched from blood (not recorded which). These receptors originate from a woman aged 25 to 39 who had been exposed to COVID-19.

The chain links TRBV12-5 to TRBJ1-4; D uncertain. V was shortened by 8 bases and J by 7 bases, with 14 bases between the two germline ends. Per the germline V gene, CDR1 is LGHNT and CDR2 is FRNRAP. This CDR3 is 13 amino acids long. The CDR3 DNA is TGTGCTAGTACCCCCCCGGGGTTTGAAAAACTGTTTTTT. Residues: CASTPPGFEKLFF.

The chain has TRBV6-5 and TRBJ2-2; D is undetermined. V was clipped by 0 bases and J by 4 bases, with 12 bases between them. This CDR3 is built from 16 residues. Germline values: CDR1 MNHEY, CDR2 SVGAGI. The CDR3, as DNA: TGTGCCAGCAGTTACTCGAGACTGCTGGCCACCGGGGAGCTGTTTTTT. Its translation: CASSYSRLLATGELFF.